A selection of T cell receptor beta chains follows, all from one sample in a study of cytomegalovirus exposure and HLA in healthy donors. TCRdb's copy holds only in-frame clones and misses some; the assay was immunoSEQ multiplex PCR. The sample lists 90,000 to 150,000 clones; about 70% were seen once. Material for sequencing was PBMCs. Receptors originate from a woman in her forties in good health and CMV-seronegative. CDR3s include the opening cysteine and the closing phenylalanine or tryptophan. The D gene is left open where the match is weak. Where a row states a size, it is once, few, many or the class of an expanded clone; other rows omit it.

DNA,CDR3,J,size,V,D
TGTGCCAGCTCACCGGAAACAGGGCTCGGGAACGAGCAGTACTTC,CASSPETGLGNEQYF,TRBJ2-7,NA,TRBV18,NA
TGTGCCAGCAGCCGACTAGGAGAGGACGAGCAGTACTTC,CASSRLGEDEQYF,TRBJ2-7,NA,TRBV5-4,NA
TGTGCCAGCAGTTCGTCCACTGAAGCTTTCTTT,CASSSSTEAFF,TRBJ1-1,NA,TRBV6-5,NA
TGTGCCAGCAGTCCCGCGCGGGGGTTTAGCACAGATACGCAGTATTTT,CASSPARGFSTDTQYF,TRBJ2-3,NA,TRBV7-3,TRBD2
TGTGCCAGCAGTTTCGGCAGCAGGGGAGGCTACACCTTC,CASSFGSRGGYTF,TRBJ1-2,NA,TRBV6-5,NA
TGTGCCAGCAGCTTCGGCAGGGGCACAGATACGCAGTATTTT,CASSFGRGTDTQYF,TRBJ2-3,NA,TRBV11-2,NA
TGTGCCAGCAGCTTAACTCCGACTAGCGGGAGGATTGAGCAGTTCTTC,CASSLTPTSGRIEQFF,TRBJ2-1,few,TRBV7-3,TRBD2
TGTGCCAGCAGCTTGCAGGGGGTGATATCCGGGGAGCTGTTTTTT,CASSLQGVISGELFF,TRBJ2-2,NA,TRBV7-6,TRBD1
TGTGCCAGCAGCGTAGGGCGGGGGTCCTACGAGCAGTACTTC,CASSVGRGSYEQYF,TRBJ2-7,NA,TRBV9,TRBD2
TGTGCCAGCAGTCCCGGAGGTAGCGGCTCCTACGAGCAGTACTTC,CASSPGGSGSYEQYF,TRBJ2-7,few,TRBV6-5,NA
TGTGCCAGTTCAAGCGACAGGGTGACTGGAAACACCATATATTTT,CASSSDRVTGNTIYF,TRBJ1-3,NA,TRBV19,TRBD1
TGTGCCAGCAACGTAGCGGGACCAGATACGCAGTATTTT,CASNVAGPDTQYF,TRBJ2-3,NA,TRBV13,TRBD2
TGCGCCAGCAGCCACTCAGGGGGCGGCACTGAAGCTTTCTTT,CASSHSGGGTEAFF,TRBJ1-1,NA,TRBV4-3,TRBD1
TGTTCCAGCAGCGCTGGACAGGGTCCCCGCACAGATACGCAGTATTTT,CSSSAGQGPRTDTQYF,TRBJ2-3,NA,TRBV7-9,TRBD1
TGTGCCAGCAGCTTGTATCTAGTTACAAGATCGGTCAATGAGCAGTTCTTC,CASSLYLVTRSVNEQFF,TRBJ2-1,NA,TRBV5-4,NA
TGTGCCAGCAGCTCTATGGGGGGACAGTCCAGCTCCTACAATGAGCAGTTCTTC,CASSSMGGQSSSYNEQFF,TRBJ2-1,NA,TRBV7-2,NA
TGTGCCAGCAGCTTAGGCCCGTTCTCTAAAAACATTCAGTACTTC,CASSLGPFSKNIQYF,TRBJ2-4,NA,TRBV13,NA
TGTGCCAGCAGCTTATGGGGGACAGGGGTGGGCGAGCAGTACTTC,CASSLWGTGVGEQYF,TRBJ2-7,few,TRBV7-2,TRBD1
TGTGCCAGCAGCTTTGCCGGGGGGGATGTAGAGACCCAGTACTTC,CASSFAGGDVETQYF,TRBJ2-5,NA,TRBV7-6,TRBD2